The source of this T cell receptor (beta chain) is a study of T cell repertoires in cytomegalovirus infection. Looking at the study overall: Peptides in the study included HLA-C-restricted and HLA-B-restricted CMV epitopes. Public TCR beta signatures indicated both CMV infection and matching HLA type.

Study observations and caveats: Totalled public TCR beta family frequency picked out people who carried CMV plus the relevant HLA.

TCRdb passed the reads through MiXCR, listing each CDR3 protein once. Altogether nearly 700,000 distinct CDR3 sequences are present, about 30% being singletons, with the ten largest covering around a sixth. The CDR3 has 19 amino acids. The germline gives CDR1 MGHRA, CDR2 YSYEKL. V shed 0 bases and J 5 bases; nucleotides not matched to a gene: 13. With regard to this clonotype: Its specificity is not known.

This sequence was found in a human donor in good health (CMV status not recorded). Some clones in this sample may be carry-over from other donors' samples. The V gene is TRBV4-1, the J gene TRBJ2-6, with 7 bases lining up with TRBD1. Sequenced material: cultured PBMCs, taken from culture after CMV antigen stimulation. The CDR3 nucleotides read TGCGCCAGCAGCCAAGAATGGGGACAGCCGCTCAAAAGGGCCAACGTCCTGACTTTC. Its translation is CASSQEWGQPLKRANVLTF.